The present T cell receptor (beta chain) was sequenced within a study of T cells in Graves' hyperthyroidism and ophthalmopathy. For the study at large: Before any treatment, at initial diagnosis, peripheral blood was collected. General study points: Blood also held most thyroid clonotypes expanded beyond 0.001.

Worth noting for this clonotype: Antigen: not known.

Patients aged 18 to 65 had newly diagnosed hyperthyroidism of under 2 months' duration. Exclusions: uncontrolled infection, other autoimmune disease, pregnancy, lactation. The CDR3 regions of TCR beta were amplified from RNA transcripts. The primer set for the first-round RT-PCR of the TCR CDR3 was HTBI. MiXCR, run by TCRdb on the multiplex PCR reads, gives a single entry per CDR3 protein. The sample holds hundreds of thousands of distinct CDR3 sequences, roughly 15% seen once. Trimming took off 2 bases at V and 4 bases at J, with 21 bases between the two ends. Germline CDR1 is LNHNV and CDR2 is YYDKDF (reference sequence). The CDR3 totals 17 residues.

The receptor was isolated from a woman aged 18-35 years with Graves' hyperthyroidism. The genes are TRBV15 and TRBJ2-7, with a weak D call TRBD2 (7 bases). Sequenced sample: blood. In DNA form, the CDR3 reads TGTGCCACCAGCAGACGTGGAGGGGGGGCGGCGGGGTACGAGCAGTACTTC. It encodes CATSRRGGGAAGYEQYF.